This T cell receptor beta chain was retrieved from a study of T cell changes during pregnancy in multiple sclerosis. The CDR3 loop spans 15 amino acids. Germline CDR1 reads SGHKS; CDR2 reads YYEKEE (reference sequence). The junction had 5 bases not matched to a gene; V was cut back by 4 bases and J by 2 bases. Data came from immunoSEQ multiplex PCR; TCRdb stores just in-frame clones and leaves some out. Of roughly 90,000 clones in the sample, roughly 93% were seen once. The specimen was peripheral blood, collected in the first trimester of pregnancy. V usage is TRBV5-5 and J usage is TRBJ1-3, with 8 nucleotides matching TRBD1. The TCR sequence derives from a female donor with multiple sclerosis, enrolled in a pregnancy study. The CDR3 protein is CASSVDRAPGNTIYF. CDR3 DNA: TGTGCCAGCAGCGTGGACAGGGCCCCTGGAAACACCATATATTTT.